This is a list of T cell receptor beta chains from one sample in a study of OX40 agonist ivuxolimab in advanced cancers. Assay: immunoSEQ multiplex PCR; the TCRdb copy retains only in-frame clones and omits some. The sample consists of approximately 20,000 clones, nearly 85% of them appearing once. Material: CD4+ or CD8+ T cells sorted from blood, obtained in a trial of the OX40 agonist ivuxolimab. These receptor sequences come from an adult with an advanced solid tumor such as melanoma, head and neck, liver or kidney cancer. Both conserved end residues are part of each CDR3. A D gene is named only where the DNA matches it firmly. The listing skips clone size in some rows; elsewhere it reads once, few, many or a size class.

>NA|TRBJ2-3|TRBV7-3|NA
CASSLGSVGADRTGDTQYF
TGTGCCAGCAGCTTAGGGTCGGTAGGGGCCGATCGAACCGGAGATACGCAGTATTTT
>NA|TRBJ2-1|TRBV14|TRBD2
CASSPGLATGEQFF
TGTGCCAGCAGCCCGGGACTAGCGACTGGTGAGCAGTTCTTC
>once|TRBJ2-3|TRBV6-5|NA
CASSYSGGGATDTQYF
TGTGCCAGCAGTTACTCGGGGGGGGGCGCCACAGATACGCAGTATTTT
>NA|TRBJ1-5|TRBV6-1|TRBD1
CASSELGQGANQPQHF
TGTGCCAGCAGTGAACTGGGACAGGGGGCCAATCAGCCCCAGCATTTT
>NA|TRBJ2-5|TRBV27|TRBD2
CASSLRGGGTQYF
TGTGCCAGCAGTTTACGCGGGGGGGGGACCCAGTACTTC
>NA|TRBJ1-4|TRBV4-2|NA
CASSQDLGELFF
TGTGCCAGCAGCCAAGATCTCGGAGAACTGTTTTTT
>NA|TRBJ2-6|TRBV19|NA
CASSTGSSGANVLTF
TGTGCCAGTAGTACGGGAAGCTCTGGGGCCAACGTCCTGACTTTC
>NA|TRBJ1-4|TRBV4-3|NA
CASSLGLSSNEKLFF
TGCGCCAGCAGCCTCGGACTGTCATCTAATGAAAAACTGTTTTTT
>NA|TRBJ2-2|TRBV27|NA
CASSLLLVGEGTGELFF
TGTGCCAGCAGTTTATTACTTGTGGGGGAAGGCACCGGGGAGCTGTTTTTT
>NA|TRBJ2-2|TRBV28|NA
CASSETLPGELFF
TGTGCCAGCAGTGAGACCCTACCCGGGGAGCTGTTTTTT
>NA|TRBJ2-1|TRBV4-2|TRBD2
CASKVELAVYNEQFF
TGTGCCAGCAAGGTCGAACTAGCGGTCTACAATGAGCAGTTCTTC
>NA|TRBJ2-7|TRBV4-1|NA
CASSQEGGAGYEQYF
TGCGCCAGCAGCCAAGAGGGGGGGGCGGGATACGAGCAGTACTTC
>NA|TRBJ1-1|TRBV7-2|NA
CASSLGLGENTEAFF
TGTGCCAGCAGCTTAGGCCTAGGGGAGAACACTGAAGCTTTCTTT
>NA|TRBJ1-1|TRBV28|TRBD1
CASSLVGQGNTEAFF
TGTGCCAGCAGTTTGGTGGGACAGGGGAACACTGAAGCTTTCTTT
>NA|TRBJ2-7|TRBV5-4|NA
CASSQDWYGTYEQYF
TGCGCCAGCAGCCAAGATTGGTACGGGACCTACGAGCAGTACTTC
>NA|TRBJ1-2|TRBV2|NA
CASRWQGLNYGYTF
TGTGCCAGCAGGTGGCAGGGGCTAAACTATGGCTACACCTTC
>few|TRBJ2-3|TRBV27|TRBD2
CASSLGLAGVTDTQYF
TGTGCCAGCAGCCTGGGACTAGCGGGGGTAACAGATACGCAGTATTTT
>NA|TRBJ2-2|TRBV27|NA
CASRILGQRGTGELFF
TGTGCCAGCAGGATCCTGGGGCAGCGAGGCACCGGGGAGCTGTTTTTT
>NA|TRBJ1-1|TRBV19|NA
CASKIDPGTEAFF
TGTGCCAGTAAAATTGACCCTGGGACTGAAGCTTTCTTT
>NA|TRBJ1-1|TRBV27|NA
CASSDFQRGNTEAFF
TGTGCCAGCAGTGACTTCCAACGGGGCAACACTGAAGCTTTCTTT
>NA|TRBJ2-2|TRBV7-5|NA
CARSPPGTGELFF
TGTGCCAGAAGCCCACCTGGGACCGGGGAGCTGTTTTTT
>NA|TRBJ1-2|TRBV6-6|NA
CASSQPSTGWTF
TGTGCCAGCAGCCAACCCTCGACGGGTTGGACCTTC
>NA|TRBJ2-3|TRBV7-9|TRBD1
CASSPPSRGYTDTQYF
TGTGCCAGCAGCCCCCCGAGCAGGGGGTACACAGATACGCAGTATTTT
>NA|TRBJ2-3|TRBV20-1|NA
CSAILDTQYF
TGCAGTGCCATCCTCGATACGCAGTATTTT
>NA|TRBJ2-1|TRBV9|TRBD2
CASSPNLAGSYNEQFF
TGTGCCAGCAGCCCAAACCTAGCGGGTTCCTACAATGAGCAGTTCTTC
>NA|TRBJ2-2|TRBV6-6|TRBD2
CASSYLAGVHTGELFF
TGTGCCAGCAGTTACTTGGCGGGGGTCCACACCGGGGAGCTGTTTTTT
>NA|TRBJ2-7|TRBV7-9|NA
CASSLAHGGYEQYF
TGTGCCAGCAGCTTAGCTCACGGGGGCTACGAGCAGTACTTC
>NA|TRBJ1-6|TRBV7-2|NA
CASSYLVENSPLHF
TGTGCCAGCAGCTACCTAGTGGAGAATTCACCCCTCCACTTT
>NA|TRBJ2-5|TRBV7-8|NA
CASSLVIGAGETQYF
TGTGCCAGCAGCTTAGTCATAGGGGCGGGAGAGACCCAGTACTTC
>NA|TRBJ1-6|TRBV9|TRBD1
CASSGRGRGSPNSPLHF
TGTGCCAGCAGCGGTCGTGGCAGGGGGTCCCCTAATTCACCCCTCCACTTT
>NA|TRBJ2-1|TRBV7-8|TRBD2
CATGLAGVNEQFF
TGTGCCACCGGACTAGCGGGGGTTAATGAGCAGTTCTTC
>NA|TRBJ2-3|TRBV28|TRBD2
CASSLGGSTDTQYF
TGTGCCAGCAGTTTGGGGGGGAGCACAGATACGCAGTATTTT
>NA|TRBJ2-2|TRBV9|TRBD1
CASSGQGGTGELFF
TGTGCCAGCTCGGGACAGGGGGGGACCGGGGAGCTGTTTTTT
>NA|TRBJ2-7|TRBV6-6|TRBD1
CASSFAGTDSYEQYF
TGTGCCAGCAGCTTTGCCGGGACAGATTCCTACGAGCAGTACTTC
>NA|TRBJ2-7|TRBV5-4|NA
CASSFQGYEQYF
TGTGCCAGCAGCTTCCAGGGTTACGAGCAGTACTTC
>NA|TRBJ2-5|TRBV27|TRBD2
CASSLSTSGGEETQYF
TGTGCCAGCAGTTTATCGACTAGCGGGGGAGAGGAGACCCAGTACTTC
>NA|TRBJ2-1|TRBV4-3|TRBD2
CASSQDSGGVSYNEQFF
TGCGCCAGCAGCCAAGATAGCGGGGGAGTCTCCTACAATGAGCAGTTCTTC
>NA|TRBJ2-7|TRBV4-1|NA
CASSQDRGEYEQYF
TGCGCCAGCAGCCAAGATCGAGGCGAGTACGAGCAGTACTTC
>few|TRBJ1-2|TRBV4-2|NA
CASSQVGGDGYTF
TGTGCCAGCAGCCAAGTGGGAGGGGATGGCTACACCTTC
>few|TRBJ1-5|TRBV5-4|NA
CASSQDVGSNQPQHF
TGCGCCAGCAGCCAAGACGTGGGCAGCAATCAGCCCCAGCATTTT
>NA|TRBJ1-5|TRBV27|NA
CASSLATEHQPQHF
TGTGCCAGCAGTTTGGCGACAGAGCATCAGCCCCAGCATTTT
>NA|TRBJ2-6|TRBV11-1|NA
CASSLRARGANVLTF
TGTGCCAGCAGCTTACGGGCTAGAGGGGCCAACGTCCTGACTTTC
>NA|TRBJ2-3|TRBV5-3|NA
CASSQVGVTDTQYF
TGTGCCAGCAGCCAAGTTGGGGTAACAGATACGCAGTATTTT
>NA|TRBJ1-4|TRBV7-6|NA
CASSFTGFGAEKLFF
TGTGCCAGCAGCTTTACAGGGTTCGGAGCTGAAAAACTGTTTTTT
>once|TRBJ2-7|TRBV14|NA
CASSQDWAGDEQYF
TGTGCCAGCAGCCAAGACTGGGCAGGGGACGAGCAGTACTTC
>NA|TRBJ2-5|TRBV27|NA
CASSLSQGGETQYF
TGTGCCAGCAGTTTATCACAGGGAGGAGAGACCCAGTACTTC
>NA|TRBJ1-2|TRBV30|NA
CATYGYGYTF
TGTGCCACGTATGGGTATGGCTACACCTTC
>NA|TRBJ2-7|TRBV27|NA
CASSSEGIWEQYF
TGTGCCAGCAGTTCAGAAGGCATATGGGAGCAGTACTTC
>NA|TRBJ1-2|TRBV7-9|NA
CASSHQEAGYTF
TGTGCCAGCAGCCATCAAGAGGCTGGCTACACCTTC
>few|TRBJ1-5|TRBV2|NA
CASAEDINQPQHF
TGTGCCAGCGCGGAGGATATCAATCAGCCCCAGCATTTT
>NA|TRBJ2-2|TRBV13|NA
CATLWGGANTGELFF
TGTGCCACCCTTTGGGGGGGCGCGAACACCGGGGAGCTGTTTTTT
>NA|TRBJ2-3|TRBV9|TRBD2
CASSLSGAPPDTQYF
TGTGCCAGCAGTCTTAGCGGGGCCCCGCCAGATACGCAGTATTTT
>NA|TRBJ2-3|TRBV4-3|TRBD1
CASSQVLTRGRVDTQYF
TGCGCCAGCAGCCAAGTTTTGACGAGGGGGCGGGTGGATACGCAGTATTTT
>once|TRBJ2-3|TRBV15|TRBD2
CATSRAGGSTDTQYF
TGTGCCACCAGCAGAGCGGGGGGGAGCACAGATACGCAGTATTTT
>NA|TRBJ1-5|TRBV4-1|NA
CASSQKQGFNQPQHF
TGCGCCAGCAGCCAAAAACAGGGATTCAATCAGCCCCAGCATTTT
>NA|TRBJ2-2|TRBV11-2|NA
CASSFGGAERAGELFF
TGTGCCAGCAGCTTTGGGGGGGCAGAGAGGGCCGGGGAGCTGTTTTTT
>NA|TRBJ1-1|TRBV6-5|TRBD1
CASSYSGTGDDEAFF
TGTGCCAGCAGTTACTCCGGGACAGGGGATGATGAAGCTTTCTTT